This T cell receptor (beta chain) was captured by sequencing in a study of shared clonotypes between healthy human individuals. Study-wide context: Donors, aged 18 to 49, were a couple of women and three men. Researchers assigned three CD4 naive, three CD4 memory, two CD8 naive and one CD8 memory plate to each donor.

All donors qualified as healthy HIV-negative adults and had experienced no recent acute infections or vaccinations. Splitting the CD4+ cells yielded a CD45RA+ naive subset and a CD45RA-negative memory subset. J lost 6 bases, V lost 2 bases, and 10 bases had no gene match. Germline V CDR1 and CDR2: KGHSH, LQKENI. The CDR3 loop spans 15 amino acids. TCRdb keeps only in-frame clones here, not all; method: immunoSEQ multiplex PCR. The sample gives fewer than 1.8 million clones, roughly 98.5% of which show up once; under 0.45% is in the top ten. This receptor was identified in a man aged 25 to 40 in good health. The sample consisted of naive CD4+ T cells sorted from blood. Subset here: CD45RA+ positively selected. The rearrangement links TRBV18 to TRBJ2-7; 7 bases map to TRBD2. The CDR3, as DNA: TGTGCCAGCTCACCAGGGACTACCGCTGGTGTCGAGCAGTACTTC. This codes for CASSPGTTAGVEQYF. Full variable domain (outside the CDR3, taken from reference TRBV18 and TRBJ2-7): NAGVMQNPRHLVRRRGQEARLRCSPMKGHSHVYWYRQLPEEGLKFMVYLQKENIIDESGMPKERFSAEFPKEGPSILRIQQVVRGDSAAYFCASSPGTTAGVEQYFGPGTRLTVT.